This T cell receptor (beta chain) appears in the sequencing data of a study of blood T cells in healthy people across ages. Using a J-beta primer mix together with a sample-barcoded 5' primer, a second PCR was run for roughly 7 to 12 cycles. TCRdb recomputed calls from the 5' RACE reads with MiXCR, one row per CDR3 protein. Among more than 700,000 distinct CDR3 sequences listed, around 45% were seen once. The table lists this clonotype with a few counts. Its antigen is currently unknown. Overall study results and limits: Donor CMV status was unknown, possibly confounding expanded clonotype changes. Investigators treated diversity estimates from one million T cells as underestimates.

Healthy Caucasians from Russia aged about 6 to 95 served as donors. Peripheral blood, about 9.4 milliliters per donor, was collected. The sample consisted of blood. This TCR was sampled from a man at least 80 years old in good health.

The CDR3 loop is CASSLALGSRETQYF. CDR3 DNA sequence: TGCGCCAGCAGCTTGGCCCTCGGAAGCAGGGAGACCCAGTACTTC. The rearrangement joins TRBV5-1 to TRBJ2-5, with D unclear. Germline V gene sequence: CDR1 SGHRS, CDR2 YFSETQ. The V and J ends lost 0 bases and 5 bases respectively, with 14 bases between them. The length of the CDR3 is 15 residues.